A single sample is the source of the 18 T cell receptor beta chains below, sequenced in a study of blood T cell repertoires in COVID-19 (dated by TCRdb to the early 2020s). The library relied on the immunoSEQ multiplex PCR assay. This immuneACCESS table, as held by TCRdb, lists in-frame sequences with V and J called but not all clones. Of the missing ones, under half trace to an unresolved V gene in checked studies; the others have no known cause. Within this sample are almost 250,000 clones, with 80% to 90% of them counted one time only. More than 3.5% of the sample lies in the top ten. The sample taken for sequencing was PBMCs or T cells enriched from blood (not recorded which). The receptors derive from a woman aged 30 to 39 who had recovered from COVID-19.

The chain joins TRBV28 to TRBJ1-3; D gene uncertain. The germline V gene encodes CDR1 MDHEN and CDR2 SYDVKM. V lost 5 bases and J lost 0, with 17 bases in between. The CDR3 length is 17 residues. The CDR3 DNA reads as TGTGCCAGCAGTCCCCCCCTCGTCAGAAACTCTGGAAACACCATATATTTT. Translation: CASSPPLVRNSGNTIYF.

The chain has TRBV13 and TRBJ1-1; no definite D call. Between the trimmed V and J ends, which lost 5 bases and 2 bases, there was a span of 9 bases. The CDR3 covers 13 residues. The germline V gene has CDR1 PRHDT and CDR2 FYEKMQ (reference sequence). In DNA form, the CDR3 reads TGTGCCAGCAGCAATACAGTAAACACTGAAGCTTTCTTT. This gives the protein CASSNTVNTEAFF.

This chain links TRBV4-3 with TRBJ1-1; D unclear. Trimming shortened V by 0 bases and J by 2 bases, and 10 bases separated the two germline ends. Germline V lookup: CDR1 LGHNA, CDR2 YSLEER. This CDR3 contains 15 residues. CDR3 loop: CASSQDRHPNTEAFF. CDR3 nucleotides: TGCGCCAGCAGCCAAGATAGACACCCAAACACTGAAGCTTTCTTT.

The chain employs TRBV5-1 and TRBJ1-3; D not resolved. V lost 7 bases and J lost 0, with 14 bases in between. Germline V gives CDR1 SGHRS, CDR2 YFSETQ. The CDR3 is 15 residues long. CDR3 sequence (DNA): TGCGCCAGCTCAGGTAGCGGTATCTCTGGAAACACCATATATTTT. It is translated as CASSGSGISGNTIYF. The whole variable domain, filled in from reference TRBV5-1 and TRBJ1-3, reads KAGVTQTPRYLIKTRGQQVTLSCSPISGHRSVSWYQQTPGQGLQFLFEYFSETQRNKGNFPGRFSGRQFSNSRSEMNVSTLELGDSALYLCASSGSGISGNTIYFGEGSWLTVV.

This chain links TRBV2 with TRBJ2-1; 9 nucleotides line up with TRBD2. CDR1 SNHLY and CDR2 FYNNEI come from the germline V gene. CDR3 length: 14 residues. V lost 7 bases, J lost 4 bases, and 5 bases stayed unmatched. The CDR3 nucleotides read TGTGCCAGCACCAGCGGGAGGCCTTACAATGAGCAGTTCTTC. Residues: CASTSGRPYNEQFF.

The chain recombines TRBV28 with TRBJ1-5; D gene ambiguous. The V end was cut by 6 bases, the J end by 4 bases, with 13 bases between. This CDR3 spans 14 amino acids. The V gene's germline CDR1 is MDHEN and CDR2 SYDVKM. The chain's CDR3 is CASRGPTPNQPQHF. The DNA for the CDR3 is TGTGCCAGCAGGGGCCCGACACCTAATCAGCCCCAGCATTTT.

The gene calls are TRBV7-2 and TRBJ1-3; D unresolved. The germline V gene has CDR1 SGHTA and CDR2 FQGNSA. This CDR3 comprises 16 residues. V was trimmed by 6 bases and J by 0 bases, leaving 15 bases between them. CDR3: CASSLMTPGSGNTIYF. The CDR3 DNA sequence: TGTGCCAGCAGTCTTATGACTCCCGGCTCTGGAAACACCATATATTTT.

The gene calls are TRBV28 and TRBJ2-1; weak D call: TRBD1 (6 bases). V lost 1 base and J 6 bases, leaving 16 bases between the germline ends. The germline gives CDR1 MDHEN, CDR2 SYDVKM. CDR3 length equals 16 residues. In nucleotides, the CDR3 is TGTGCCAGCAGTTTATATTACCGGACAGTACTCAATGAGCAGTTCTTC. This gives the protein CASSLYYRTVLNEQFF.

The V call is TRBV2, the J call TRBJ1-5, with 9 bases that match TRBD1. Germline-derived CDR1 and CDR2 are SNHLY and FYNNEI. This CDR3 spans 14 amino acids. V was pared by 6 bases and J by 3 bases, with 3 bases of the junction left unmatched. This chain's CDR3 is CASRSQGANQPQHF. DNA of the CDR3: TGTGCCAGCAGATCACAGGGGGCCAATCAGCCCCAGCATTTT.

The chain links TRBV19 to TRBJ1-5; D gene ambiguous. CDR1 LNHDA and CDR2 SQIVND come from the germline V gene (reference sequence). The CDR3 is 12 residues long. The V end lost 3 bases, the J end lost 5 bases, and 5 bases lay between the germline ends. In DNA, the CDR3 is TGTGCCAGTAGTATTGGAGATCAGCCCCAGCATTTT. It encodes CASSIGDQPQHF. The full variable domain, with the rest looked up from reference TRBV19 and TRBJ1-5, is DGGITQSPKYLFRKEGQNVTLSCEQNLNHDAMYWYRQDPGQGLRLIYYSQIVNDFQKGDIAEGYSVSREKKESFPLTVTSAQKNPTAFYLCASSIGDQPQHFGDGTRLSIL.

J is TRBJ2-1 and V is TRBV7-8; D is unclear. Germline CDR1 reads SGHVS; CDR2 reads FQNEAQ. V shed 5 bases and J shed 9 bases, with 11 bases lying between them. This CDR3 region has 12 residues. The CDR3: CASSLSVGEQFF. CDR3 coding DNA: TGTGCCAGCAGCCTATCTGTCGGTGAGCAGTTCTTC.

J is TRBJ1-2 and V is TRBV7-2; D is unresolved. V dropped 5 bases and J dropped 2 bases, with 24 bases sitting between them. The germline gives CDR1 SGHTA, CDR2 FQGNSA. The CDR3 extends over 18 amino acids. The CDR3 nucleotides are TGTGCCAGCAGCCTCCTCCCCCGGGTACAACACGGCAACTATGGCTACACCTTC. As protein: CASSLLPRVQHGNYGYTF.

CDR3 nucleotide sequence: TGTGCCAGCAGTTCGGGACAGGGAAACTATGGCTACACCTTC. Amino acid sequence: CASSSGQGNYGYTF. The chain employs TRBV28 and TRBJ1-2; 9 bases fit TRBD1. The CDR3 is 14 amino acids. Trimming removed 4 bases from V and 2 bases from J; junction bases left unmatched: 2. The germline V gene has CDR1 MDHEN and CDR2 SYDVKM.

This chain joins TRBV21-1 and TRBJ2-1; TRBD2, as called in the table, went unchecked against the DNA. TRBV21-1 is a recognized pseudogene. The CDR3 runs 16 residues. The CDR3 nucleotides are TGTGCCAGCAGCAAAGGTCCGAGACTAGAACACAATGAGCAGTTCTTC. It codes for CASSKGPRLEHNEQFF.

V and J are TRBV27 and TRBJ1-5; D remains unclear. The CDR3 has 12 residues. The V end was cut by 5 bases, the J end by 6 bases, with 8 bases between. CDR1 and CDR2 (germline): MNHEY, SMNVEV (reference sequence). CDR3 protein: CASSGLGQPQHF. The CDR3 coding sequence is TGTGCCAGCAGTGGGCTGGGTCAGCCCCAGCATTTT.

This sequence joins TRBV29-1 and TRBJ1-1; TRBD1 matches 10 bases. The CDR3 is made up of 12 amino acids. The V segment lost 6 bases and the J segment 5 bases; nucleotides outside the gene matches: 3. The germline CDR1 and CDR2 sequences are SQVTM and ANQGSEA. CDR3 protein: CSVTGGETEAFF. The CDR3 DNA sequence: TGCAGCGTGACAGGGGGCGAGACTGAAGCTTTCTTT.

This chain's CDR3 is CASSLLGQSIYGYTF. CDR3 bases: TGTGCCAGCAGTTTACTGGGACAGTCGATCTATGGCTACACCTTC. J is TRBJ1-2 and V is TRBV27, with TRBD1 identical over 7 bases. CDR3 size: 15 residues. From germline, CDR1 is MNHEY and CDR2 SMNVEV (reference sequence). V was clipped by 2 bases and J by 4 bases; unmatched bases: 7.

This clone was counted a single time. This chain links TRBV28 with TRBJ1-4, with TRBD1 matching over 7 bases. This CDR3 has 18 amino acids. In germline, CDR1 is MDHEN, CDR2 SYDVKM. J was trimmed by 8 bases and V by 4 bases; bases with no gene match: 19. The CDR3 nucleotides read TGTGCCAGCAGTTCCCCTCGGGACAGCCTTGCGGGGCGCGAAAAACTGTTTTTT. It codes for CASSSPRDSLAGREKLFF.